This entry is about one T cell receptor beta chain. The sample belongs to a study of blood T cell repertoires in COVID-19. Authors' processing steps: Amplification from reference gene primers served as the basis for estimated nucleated cell counts. The data were produced by immunoSEQ multiplex PCR, yet TCRdb's version contains in-frame clones alone and is incomplete. From that table come the V and J calls and clone size; the DNA was used to work out D and trimming. The data contain 250,000 or so clones, over 80% of them seen just once; the ten biggest clones take up 2.5% to 4%. Trimming removed 5 bases from V and 4 bases from J, with 21 bases in between. The CDR3 spans 17 residues. Germline CDR1 and CDR2: MNHEY and SMNVEV (reference sequence).

The J gene is TRBJ1-3, the V gene TRBV27; perhaps TRBD1 as D (5 bases). Material: PBMCs or T cells enriched from blood (not recorded which). The origin of this receptor is a woman between 40 and 50 years old who had been exposed to COVID-19. The CDR3: CASSPDAGLKAGNTIYF. In DNA form, the CDR3 reads TGTGCCAGCAGTCCCGACGCAGGGTTAAAAGCCGGAAACACCATATATTTT.